This entry lists 27 T cell receptor beta chains sequenced from one sample in a study of T cells in Graves' hyperthyroidism and ophthalmopathy. Amplification yielded TCR beta CDR3 regions, with RNA transcripts as the source. During a first-round RT-PCR of the TCR CDR3, the HTBI primer set was used. From the multiplex PCR reads, TCRdb called clonotypes with MiXCR, one entry per CDR3 protein. The table has about 600,000 distinct CDR3 sequences, 12% to 15% seen once. The sample consisted of blood. Every receptor here comes from a woman aged 18-30 years with Graves' ophthalmopathy.

This clonotype was seen at least ten times. V usage is TRBV7-9 and J usage is TRBJ1-4, with a possible D match to TRBD1 (5 bases). V lost 5 bases to trimming and J lost 8 bases, with 15 bases between them. Per germline, CDR1 SEHNR and CDR2 FQNEAQ (reference sequence). The CDR3 loop spans 14 amino acids. The CDR3 DNA reads as TGTGCCAGCAGCACGTGGGACGAAGAGGAAAAACTGTTTTTT. It is translated as CASSTWDEEEKLFF.

This clonotype was recorded once. This sequence may be a read error, since a much larger clone differs from it by one base. This chain connects TRBV20-1 to TRBJ2-1, with TRBD2 identical over 9 bases. The CDR3 is 18 amino acids. CDR1 is DFQATT, CDR2 SNEGSKA, per germline (reference sequence). The CDR3 is CSAVSTSGARSSYNEQLF. CDR3 DNA: TGCAGTGCTGTTTCGACTAGCGGAGCGCGCAGCTCCTACAATGAGCAGCTCTTC.

This clonotype was seen ten or more times. This chain joins TRBV27 and TRBJ1-3, with 7 bases fitting TRBD1. The CDR3 is made up of 15 amino acids. V lost 4 bases, J lost 0 bases, and 3 bases stayed unmatched. Germline loops: CDR1 MNHEY, CDR2 SMNVEV (reference sequence). CDR3 amino acids: CASSSRQGSGNTIYF. In nucleotides, the CDR3 is TGTGCCAGCAGTTCAAGACAGGGCTCTGGAAACACCATATATTTT.

The chain links TRBV9 to TRBJ2-7, with 7 bases lining up with TRBD2. Germline V gene sequence: CDR1 SGDLS, CDR2 YYNGEE. Trimming at V came to 0 bases and at J to 0 bases, leaving 3 bases not matched to a gene. The CDR3 consists of 15 residues. The CDR3 loop is CASSVEGGGSYEQYF. The DNA for the CDR3 is TGTGCCAGCAGCGTAGAGGGCGGGGGCTCCTACGAGCAGTACTTC.

This clonotype occurred many times. The chain employs TRBV28 and TRBJ2-5, with TRBD1 matching over 8 bases. This CDR3 comprises 14 residues. Germline CDR1 reads MDHEN; CDR2 reads SYDVKM. The trim removed 10 bases at V and 0 bases at J, leaving 7 bases unmatched. The CDR3 region is CAIRQGQYQETQYF. The CDR3 bases are TGTGCCATTAGACAGGGGCAGTACCAAGAGACCCAGTACTTC.

The chain has TRBV29-1 and TRBJ1-2; D uncertain. Germline V gene data show CDR1 as SQVTM and CDR2 as ANQGSEA. The CDR3 loop spans 11 amino acids. V was trimmed by 4 bases and J by 5 bases, leaving 8 bases between them. CDR3 sequence reads: CSVGQEYGYTF. In nucleotides, the CDR3 is TGCAGCGTTGGTCAGGAGTATGGCTACACCTTC. Based on the CDR3 plus reference TRBV29-1 and TRBJ1-2, the full variable domain is SAVISQKPSRDICQRGTSLTIQCQVDSQVTMMFWYRQQPGQSLTLIATANQGSEATYESGFVIDKFPISRPNLTFSTLTVSNMSPEDSSIYLCSVGQEYGYTFGSGTRLTVV.

The chain links TRBV19 to TRBJ1-1; maybe TRBD1 (6 bases). CDR3 length: 16 amino acids. Per germline, CDR1 LNHDA and CDR2 SQIVND (reference sequence). The ends were cut back, 5 bases at V and 7 bases at J, with 23 bases in the middle. CDR3 protein: CASSSTKGGGGHEAFF. CDR3 sequence (DNA): TGTGCCAGTAGTTCTACAAAAGGGGGAGGGGGGCATGAAGCTTTCTTT.

This clonotype was observed many times. The chain joins TRBV6-1 to TRBJ1-5; the match to TRBD1 covers 7 bases. The CDR3 spans 16 residues. V shed 6 bases and J 7 bases; nucleotides not matched to a gene: 15. Germline V gene sequence: CDR1 MNHNS, CDR2 SASEGT. CDR3 sequence (DNA): TGTGCCAGCAGCCCGGGGGGGACAGAGGTCGGGCAGCCCCAGCATTTT. Amino acids: CASSPGGTEVGQPQHF.

The chain couples TRBV28 to TRBJ2-5, with D possibly being TRBD1 (6 bases). The CDR3 length is 13 residues. Germline-derived CDR1 and CDR2 are MDHEN and SYDVKM. V lost 5 bases and J 14 bases, leaving 21 bases between the germline ends. CDR3 DNA sequence: TGTGCCAGCAGTCCTGTTGGACGCGCAGGGGACTACTTC. Protein sequence: CASSPVGRAGDYF.

This clonotype was detected ten times or more. This rearrangement joins TRBV27 to TRBJ2-7, with D perhaps TRBD1 (5 bases). Trimming cost V 9 bases and J 0 bases, with 9 bases left between them. This CDR3 has 12 amino acids. Germline V gene sequence: CDR1 MNHEY, CDR2 SMNVEV (reference sequence). The CDR3 region is CARVRDSYEQYF. CDR3 DNA: TGTGCCAGGGTCAGGGACTCCTACGAGCAGTACTTC.

The V call is TRBV4-3, the J call TRBJ1-2; perhaps TRBD1 as D (5 bases). V was cut by 1 base and J by 7 bases, with 10 bases left in between. Germline CDR1 LGHNA, CDR2 YSLEER. This CDR3 region has 13 residues. The CDR3 reads CASSQGGVGGYTF. In DNA, the CDR3 is TGCGCCAGCAGCCAAGGGGGCGTAGGTGGCTACACCTTC.

The DNA of the CDR3 is TGTGCCACCAGTGAGGGGGACAAGGGGGATGGCTACACCTTC. Translated: CATSEGDKGDGYTF. The chain has TRBV24-1 and TRBJ1-2; a weak D match, TRBD1 (6 bases). The germline V gene encodes CDR1 KGHDR and CDR2 SFDVKD. The V and J ends lost 4 bases and 6 bases respectively, with 14 bases between them. The CDR3 runs 14 residues.

Ten or more counts support this clonotype. J is TRBJ2-7 and V is TRBV11-2; D remains ambiguous. The germline V and J ends were trimmed by 6 bases and 0 bases, with 15 bases remaining between them. This CDR3 spans 15 amino acids. Germline-derived CDR1 and CDR2 are SGHAT and FQNNGV. In DNA, the CDR3 is TGTGCCAGCAGTCGATCGCTCCTGAGCTCCTACGAGCAGTACTTC. This codes for CASSRSLLSSYEQYF. Full variable domain (remainder filled in from reference TRBV11-2 and TRBJ2-7): EAGVAQSPRYKIIEKRQSVAFWCNPISGHATLYWYQQILGQGPKLLIQFQNNGVVDDSQLPKDRFSAERLKGVDSTLKIQPAKLEDSAVYLCASSRSLLSSYEQYFGPGTRLTVT.

This clonotype was detected a few times. The rearrangement links TRBV12-3 or TRBV12-4 to TRBJ2-7; tentative D call: TRBD2 (5 bases). CDR3 size: 13 residues. Trimming took 6 bases from V and 3 from J, leaving 12 bases between them. Here the CDR3 DNA reads TGTGCCAGCAGCGGGGAAACTCACTACGAGCAGTACTTC. Translated, it gives CASSGETHYEQYF.

This clonotype was detected many times. V usage is TRBV7-8 and J usage is TRBJ2-4; D remains unclear. With 1 base removed from V and 7 bases from J, the gap between germline ends came to 8 bases. The CDR3 consists of 13 residues. Germline V lookup: CDR1 SGHVS, CDR2 FQNEAQ. The CDR3 sequence: CASSLDQINIQYF. CDR3 nucleotide sequence: TGTGCCAGCAGCTTAGATCAGATTAACATTCAGTACTTC.

The chain joins TRBV5-1 to TRBJ1-2; tentatively, D is TRBD1 (5 bases). Trimming left V 0 bases short and J 4 bases short, with 16 bases between. Germline values: CDR1 SGHRS, CDR2 YFSETQ. The CDR3 consists of 16 residues. The CDR3 nucleotides are TGCGCCAGCAGCTTGGATTTGGGACGGCGAATCTATGGCTACACCTTC. This encodes CASSLDLGRRIYGYTF.

This clonotype was seen at least ten times. The rearrangement uses TRBV29-1 and TRBJ2-5, with 9 bases fitting TRBD2. J was trimmed by 2 bases and V by 1 base; bases with no gene match: 11. CDR1 and CDR2 (germline): SQVTM, ANQGSEA. The CDR3 extends over 17 amino acids. CDR3 sequence reads: CSVEGGRAESWQETQYF. For the CDR3, the DNA is TGCAGCGTTGAAGGCGGGAGGGCCGAAAGTTGGCAAGAGACCCAGTACTTC.

The chain employs TRBV27 and TRBJ1-2; D is perhaps TRBD1 (6 bases). The length of the CDR3 is 13 residues. CDR1 is MNHEY, CDR2 SMNVEV, per germline (reference sequence). Trimming removed 3 bases at V and 6 bases at J, with 11 bases between. Written as DNA, the CDR3 is TGTGCCAGCAGTTTTAAGGACAGCCATGGCTACACCTTC. Translation gives CASSFKDSHGYTF.

This clonotype showed up many times. The J gene is TRBJ1-1, the V gene TRBV7-9, with D tentatively TRBD1 (5 bases). Looked up from germline, CDR1 is SEHNR and CDR2 is FQNEAQ (reference sequence). The CDR3 has 14 amino acids. V dropped 4 bases and J dropped 4 bases, with 13 bases sitting between them. The CDR3 is CASSSLKGSTEAFF. The CDR3 DNA reads TGTGCCAGCAGCTCCCTGAAGGGGAGCACTGAAGCTTTCTTT. The full variable domain, rest sourced from reference TRBV7-9 and TRBJ1-1, is DTGVSQNPRHKITKRGQNVTFRCDPISEHNRLYWYRQTLGQGPEFLTYFQNEAQLEKSRLLSDRFSAERPKGSFSTLEIQRTEQGDSAMYLCASSSLKGSTEAFFGQGTRLTVV.

There are many counts of this clonotype. The chain carries TRBV7-9 and TRBJ1-4; no reliable D call. V was shortened by 2 bases and J by 8 bases, with 12 bases between the two germline ends. CDR1 is SEHNR and CDR2 is FQNEAQ in the germline V gene (reference sequence). CDR3 size: 14 residues. The CDR3: CASSLSGSGEKLFF. The CDR3 DNA reads as TGTGCCAGCAGCTTATCTGGATCTGGAGAAAAACTGTTTTTT.

The CDR3: CASSFGDPSNQPQHF. The DNA of the CDR3 is TGTGCCAGCAGTTTTGGGGACCCCAGCAATCAGCCCCAGCATTTT. V and J are TRBV12-3 or TRBV12-4 and TRBJ1-5; weak D call: TRBD1 (5 bases). V shed 3 bases and J shed 1 base, with 10 bases lying between them. CDR3 length equals 15 residues.

There are a few counts of this clonotype. The V call is TRBV4-1, the J call TRBJ1-6; D ambiguous. V was cut by 0 bases and J by 3 bases, with 15 bases left in between. Germline V gives CDR1 MGHRA, CDR2 YSYEKL. CDR3 length: 18 amino acids. The CDR3 here is CASSQDLPALLYNSPLHF. CDR3 in DNA: TGCGCCAGCAGCCAAGATCTACCGGCTCTACTCTATAATTCACCCCTCCACTTT.

This rearrangement joins TRBV29-1 to TRBJ2-5; either TRBD1 or TRBD2 may fit D (7 bases each). This CDR3 contains 17 residues. Trimming took off 5 bases at V and 3 bases at J, with 25 bases between the two ends. The germline V gene encodes CDR1 SQVTM and CDR2 ANQGSEA. CDR3 nucleotide sequence: TGCAGCGTTTTCGATCCCCTAGGGGGCGGGAGTGAAGAGACCCAGTACTTC. Translating it yields CSVFDPLGGGSEETQYF.

As to this clonotype: With a much larger clone just one base away, this may be a read error. V and J are TRBV3-1 and TRBJ1-2; D is undetermined. Germline CDR1 is LGHDT and CDR2 is YNNKEL (reference sequence). Deletions cut 5 bases from V and 7 bases from J, with 8 bases between. This CDR3 region has 11 residues. This chain's CDR3 is CASSTIPGYTF. The DNA for the CDR3 is TGTGCCAGCAGCACCATTCCTGGCTACACCTTC. Looking up the rest from reference TRBV3-1 and TRBJ1-2 gives the full variable domain: DTAVSQTPKYLVTQMGNDKSIKCEQNLGHDTMYWYKQDSKKFLKIMFSYNNKELIINETVPNRFSPKSPDKAHLNLHINSLELGDSAVYFCASSTIPGYTFGSGTRLTVV.

The chain combines TRBV7-6 with TRBJ2-7; 8 bases map to TRBD1. CDR3 length equals 15 residues. The germline gives CDR1 SGHVS, CDR2 FNYEAQ. With 5 bases clipped from V and 4 bases from J, the junction kept 10 bases outside the gene matches. The DNA for the CDR3 is TGTGCCAGCAGCGAAGGGACAGGCAGATATTACGAGCAGTACTTC. Translated, it gives CASSEGTGRYYEQYF.

The chain has TRBV20-1 and TRBJ2-7; D is possibly TRBD2 (5 bases). The germline CDR1 and CDR2 sequences are DFQATT and SNEGSKA (reference sequence). Deletions cut 1 base from V and 4 bases from J, with 11 bases between. The CDR3 contains 13 residues. The DNA of the CDR3 is TGCAGTGCTAGAGGAGGGCCGGATTACGAGCAGTACTTC. This sequence encodes CSARGGPDYEQYF.

This clonotype was seen ten or more times. The V gene is TRBV2, the J gene TRBJ1-1, with TRBD1 as a possible D gene (6 bases). The CDR3 has 15 residues. V was pared by 0 bases and J by 0 bases, with 8 bases between. Germline-derived CDR1 and CDR2 are SNHLY and FYNNEI. This CDR3 is CASSEATGVNTEAFF. The CDR3 nucleotides read TGTGCCAGCAGTGAAGCGACAGGAGTGAACACTGAAGCTTTCTTT.